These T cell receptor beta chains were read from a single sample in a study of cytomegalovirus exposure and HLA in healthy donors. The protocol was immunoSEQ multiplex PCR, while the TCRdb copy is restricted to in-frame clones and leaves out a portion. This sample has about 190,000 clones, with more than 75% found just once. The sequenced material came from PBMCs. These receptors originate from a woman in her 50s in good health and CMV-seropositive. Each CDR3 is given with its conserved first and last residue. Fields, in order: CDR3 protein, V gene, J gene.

CDR3 protein: CASSLTAGQGARETQYF; V gene: TRBV7-9; J gene: TRBJ2-5
CDR3 protein: CASSVAGGDRGPYEQYF; V gene: TRBV9; J gene: TRBJ2-7
CDR3 protein: CASSRGANYGYTF; V gene: TRBV6-1; J gene: TRBJ1-2
CDR3 protein: CASSLTSIRQGETQYF; V gene: TRBV7-3; J gene: TRBJ2-5
CDR3 protein: CASSELAGYYNEQFF; V gene: TRBV6-1; J gene: TRBJ2-1
CDR3 protein: CASSATHGLAGGNTGELFF; V gene: TRBV5-6; J gene: TRBJ2-2
CDR3 protein: CASSLRQGLRTDTQYF; V gene: TRBV11-2; J gene: TRBJ2-3
CDR3 protein: CASSLTGWTADYSNQPQHF; V gene: TRBV2; J gene: TRBJ1-5
CDR3 protein: CASSFNRDTQYF; V gene: TRBV28; J gene: TRBJ2-3
CDR3 protein: CASRLTESRGEQYF; V gene: TRBV27; J gene: TRBJ2-7
CDR3 protein: CASLTGHSSGNTIYF; V gene: TRBV6-1; J gene: TRBJ1-3
CDR3 protein: CASSYRRGSNEKLFF; V gene: TRBV6-6; J gene: TRBJ1-4
CDR3 protein: CASSSTTNTGELFF; V gene: TRBV11-3; J gene: TRBJ2-2
CDR3 protein: CASSDSGGLYNEQFF; V gene: TRBV9; J gene: TRBJ2-1
CDR3 protein: CASSLLGTAYGYTF; V gene: TRBV14; J gene: TRBJ1-2
CDR3 protein: CASRTQGLAGNTIYF; V gene: TRBV11-2; J gene: TRBJ1-3
CDR3 protein: CASSDRGNTEAFF; V gene: TRBV6-5; J gene: TRBJ1-1
CDR3 protein: CASSLVAGAGGRNEQFF; V gene: TRBV7-2; J gene: TRBJ2-1
CDR3 protein: CASSLGVATDTIYF; V gene: TRBV7-8; J gene: TRBJ1-3
CDR3 protein: CASSQQGNTGELFF; V gene: TRBV6-1; J gene: TRBJ2-2
CDR3 protein: CASSSRDRALRTLHF; V gene: TRBV5-6; J gene: TRBJ1-6
CDR3 protein: CASSLFIAEETQYF; V gene: TRBV7-2; J gene: TRBJ2-5
CDR3 protein: CASSQVRASGGGGTDTQYF; V gene: TRBV4-3; J gene: TRBJ2-3
CDR3 protein: CSSSLDTINYGYTF; V gene: TRBV7-9; J gene: TRBJ1-2
CDR3 protein: CASRALAGGTYEQYF; V gene: TRBV2; J gene: TRBJ2-7
CDR3 protein: CASSVGSSVNEQYF; V gene: TRBV9; J gene: TRBJ2-7
CDR3 protein: CAWSVLSFKTTYEQYF; V gene: TRBV30; J gene: TRBJ2-7
CDR3 protein: CASSPGYGYTF; V gene: TRBV7-8; J gene: TRBJ1-2
CDR3 protein: CASSLAGTGGNSPLHF; V gene: TRBV5-1; J gene: TRBJ1-6
CDR3 protein: CASRVPGTGESNQPQHF; V gene: TRBV7-2; J gene: TRBJ1-5
CDR3 protein: CASSYRGGVIWGFF; V gene: TRBV6-6; J gene: TRBJ2-1
CDR3 protein: CASRTSGDQETQYF; V gene: TRBV18; J gene: TRBJ2-5
CDR3 protein: CASSHGDLTEAFF; V gene: TRBV7-3; J gene: TRBJ1-1
CDR3 protein: CASSTDRSGNTIYF; V gene: TRBV27; J gene: TRBJ1-3
CDR3 protein: CASSPWASGANVLTF; V gene: TRBV6-5; J gene: TRBJ2-6
CDR3 protein: CASSGNRANIQYF; V gene: TRBV2; J gene: TRBJ2-4
CDR3 protein: CASSQGTARGGYEQYF; V gene: TRBV4-1; J gene: TRBJ2-7
CDR3 protein: CASSLEFATQDRLWEQFF; V gene: TRBV28; J gene: TRBJ2-1
CDR3 protein: CASSLEPGQGPVTGELFF; V gene: TRBV5-1; J gene: TRBJ2-2
CDR3 protein: CASSSGPVYEQYF; V gene: TRBV28; J gene: TRBJ2-7
CDR3 protein: CASSFLAGGDEQFF; V gene: TRBV27; J gene: TRBJ2-1
CDR3 protein: CASSPGTGGVWANVLTF; V gene: TRBV18; J gene: TRBJ2-6